This is a list of T cell receptor beta chains from one sample in a study of long-term antiretroviral therapy in people with HIV. Clones were sequenced by immunoSEQ multiplex PCR, and TCRdb holds only the in-frame ones, with some missing. The sample contains 45,000 to 50,000 clones, about 81% of which appear only once. The sequences come from unsorted PBMCs, collected 0.8 years after starting antiretroviral therapy. These TCRs come from a woman between 18 and 29 years old with HIV. Each CDR3 is given with its conserved first and last residue. Each record gives: J gene, V gene, clone size, D gene, CDR3 length, CDR3 protein, CDR3 DNA. A D gene is named only where the DNA matches it firmly. Clone size is stated in some rows and not others, as once, few, many or a class when expanded.

TRBJ1-2,TRBV16,.,.,13,CASSQGDREGYTF,TGTGCCAGCAGCCAAGGTGACCGCGAGGGCTACACCTTC
TRBJ2-7,TRBV6-1,.,.,18,CASSEFVSRTNRAYEQYF,TGTGCCAGCAGTGAATTTGTTAGCAGGACCAACCGGGCCTACGAGCAGTACTTC
TRBJ2-1,TRBV10-3,.,TRBD2,15,CAISSRLARYNEQFF,TGTGCCATCAGTTCCCGACTAGCGCGCTACAATGAGCAGTTCTTC
TRBJ2-3,TRBV7-3,.,.,15,CASSMLPTGVNTQYF,TGTGCCAGCAGCATGCTCCCGACGGGTGTGAATACGCAGTATTTT
TRBJ2-7,TRBV7-9,few,.,14,CASSLKGMAYEQYF,TGTGCCAGCAGCTTAAAGGGGATGGCCTACGAGCAGTACTTC
TRBJ2-7,TRBV10-1,.,TRBD2,14,CASSEAGGSYEQYF,TGCGCCAGCAGTGAGGCGGGGGGGTCCTACGAGCAGTACTTC
TRBJ1-2,TRBV27,.,.,12,CASSSDSRGYTF,TGTGCCAGCAGCTCAGACAGCCGGGGCTACACCTTC
TRBJ2-7,TRBV7-9,.,.,16,CASSLAGGLSSYEQYF,TGTGCCAGCAGCTTAGCGGGGGGACTTAGCTCCTACGAGCAGTACTTC
TRBJ2-3,TRBV4-1,.,.,14,CASSHRDPGDTQYF,TGCGCCAGCAGCCACCGGGACCCTGGGGATACGCAGTATTTT
TRBJ1-5,TRBV21-1,.,.,10,CASSNGPQHF,TGTGCCAGCAGCAACGGGCCCCAGCATTTT
TRBJ2-7,TRBV2,.,TRBD2,16,CASSAGLAGASYEQYF,TGTGCCAGCAGTGCGGGACTAGCGGGAGCTTCCTACGAGCAGTACTTC
TRBJ2-5,TRBV29-1,.,.,13,CSVDVDRQETQYF,TGCAGCGTTGATGTGGACAGACAAGAGACCCAGTACTTC
TRBJ2-3,TRBV9,.,.,15,CASSSEGLGADTQYF,TGTGCCAGCAGTTCGGAGGGCCTCGGGGCAGATACGCAGTATTTT
TRBJ2-7,TRBV5-4,.,.,15,CASSLDRSSSYEQYF,TGTGCCAGCAGCTTGGACAGGAGTAGCTCCTACGAGCAGTACTTC
TRBJ2-5,TRBV5-5,.,.,13,CASSFSGLETQYF,TGTGCCAGCAGCTTCTCAGGGTTAGAGACCCAGTACTTC
TRBJ2-3,TRBV4-2,.,.,16,CASSSGENRGLDTQYF,TGTGCCAGCAGCTCCGGTGAGAATCGGGGTTTGGATACGCAGTATTTT
TRBJ2-7,TRBV6-6,.,TRBD2,15,CASTRGLAGSYEQYF,TGTGCCAGCACACGGGGACTAGCGGGCTCCTACGAGCAGTACTTC
TRBJ1-2,TRBV13,.,.,14,CASSFRSYNYGYTF,TGTGCCAGCAGCTTTCGGAGTTATAACTATGGCTACACCTTC
TRBJ1-1,TRBV19,once,.,19,CASSIIRVASTTLNTEAFF,TGTGCCAGTAGTATCATCAGGGTAGCTAGCACTACCCTGAACACTGAAGCTTTCTTT
TRBJ1-2,TRBV5-1,.,TRBD1,14,CASSYETGVPGYTF,TGCGCCAGCAGCTATGAAACAGGGGTTCCTGGCTACACCTTC
TRBJ2-1,TRBV25-1,.,.,13,CASSTGRHDEQFF,TGTGCCAGCAGTACTGGGAGACATGATGAGCAGTTCTTC
TRBJ2-5,TRBV6-5,.,TRBD2,15,CASSYGRGARETQYF,TGTGCCAGCAGTTACGGGAGGGGCGCGCGGGAGACCCAGTACTTC
TRBJ2-7,TRBV7-8,.,TRBD2,17,CASSQWGSGRNRYEQYF,TGTGCCAGCAGCCAATGGGGTAGCGGGAGGAATAGGTACGAGCAGTACTTC
TRBJ1-4,TRBV19,.,.,15,CATYLRSRRDEKLFF,TGTGCCACCTACCTGCGGTCTCGGAGAGATGAAAAACTGTTTTTT
TRBJ2-5,TRBV5-6,.,.,14,CASSLASGWETQYF,TGTGCCAGCAGCTTGGCCTCAGGTTGGGAGACCCAGTACTTC
TRBJ2-3,TRBV5-4,.,TRBD1,16,CASSPTGRRSTDTQYF,TGTGCCAGCAGCCCGACAGGGCGACGGAGCACAGATACGCAGTATTTT
TRBJ2-5,TRBV29-1,.,.,12,CSVTGTGETQYF,TGCAGCGTGACAGGAACGGGAGAGACCCAGTACTTC
TRBJ2-1,TRBV5-6,.,TRBD2,17,CASSLGLAGVSYNEQFF,TGTGCCAGCAGCTTGGGACTAGCGGGCGTATCCTACAATGAGCAGTTCTTC
TRBJ1-1,TRBV4-3,.,.,15,CASSPVAREGTEAFF,TGCGCCAGCAGCCCCGTGGCCAGGGAAGGCACTGAAGCTTTCTTT
TRBJ2-2,TRBV9,.,.,14,CASSVSGSPGELFF,TGTGCCAGCAGCGTTTCAGGGTCCCCCGGGGAGCTGTTTTTT
TRBJ2-1,TRBV28,.,.,14,CASSFFATINEQFF,TGTGCCAGCAGTTTCTTTGCTACGATCAATGAGCAGTTCTTC
TRBJ2-7,TRBV4-1,.,TRBD1,15,CASSQPRDRPYEQYF,TGCGCCAGCAGCCAACCCCGGGACAGGCCTTACGAGCAGTACTTC
TRBJ2-7,TRBV6-5,.,.,11,CASSYGAEQYF,TGTGCCAGCAGTTACGGGGCCGAGCAGTACTTC
TRBJ1-3,TRBV15,.,.,19,CATSRGVQATRPPGNTIYF,TGTGCCACCAGCAGGGGGGTTCAGGCCACAAGACCGCCGGGAAACACCATATATTTT
TRBJ2-7,TRBV13,.,.,13,CASSFQGNYEQYF,TGTGCCAGCAGTTTCCAGGGAAACTACGAGCAGTACTTC
TRBJ1-1,TRBV28,.,.,12,CASSLDSAEAFF,TGTGCCAGCAGTCTTGACAGCGCTGAAGCTTTCTTT
TRBJ2-6,TRBV23-1,.,.,19,CASSPMRTDWSSGANVLTF,TGCGCCAGCAGTCCCATGCGGACGGATTGGAGCTCTGGGGCCAACGTCCTGACTTTC
TRBJ2-1,TRBV27,.,TRBD1,15,CASSFSLGQGDEQFF,TGTGCCAGCAGTTTTTCCCTGGGACAGGGGGATGAGCAGTTCTTC
TRBJ2-5,TRBV7-2,.,TRBD1,16,CASSLTGGILGETQYF,TGTGCCAGCAGCTTAACAGGGGGGATCTTAGGGGAGACCCAGTACTTC
TRBJ2-1,TRBV7-3,.,.,14,CASSPGGTYNEQFF,TGTGCCAGCAGCCCAGGGGGGACCTACAATGAGCAGTTCTTC
TRBJ2-7,TRBV28,.,.,18,CASRSLGVLGPRTYEQYF,TGTGCCAGCAGGTCCTTGGGAGTGTTGGGGCCTAGGACCTACGAGCAGTACTTC
TRBJ2-1,TRBV9,.,.,15,CASSVRGSTVGGQFF,TGTGCCAGCAGCGTTAGGGGGAGCACGGTCGGCGGGCAGTTCTTC
TRBJ2-1,TRBV7-3,.,TRBD2,15,CASSLRLAGEYEQFF,TGTGCCAGCAGCTTAAGACTAGCGGGAGAGTATGAGCAGTTCTTC
TRBJ2-7,TRBV5-4,.,TRBD2,14,CASSRDGGAYEQYF,TGTGCCAGCAGTCGTGATGGGGGGGCCTACGAGCAGTACTTC
TRBJ1-5,TRBV6-6,.,.,16,CASSYFRARGNQPQHF,TGTGCCAGCAGTTACTTCAGGGCGAGGGGAAATCAGCCCCAGCATTTT
TRBJ2-5,TRBV27,.,.,16,CASSPTPATRPGAQYF,TGTGCCAGCAGTCCAACCCCCGCGACGCGGCCGGGGGCCCAGTACTTC
TRBJ2-7,TRBV1,.,.,19,CTSSRRGTKVAGELYEQYF,TGCACCAGCAGCCGACGTGGGACGAAAGTAGCGGGAGAATTGTACGAGCAGTACTTC